This is a list of T cell receptor beta chains from one sample in a study of CD8 T cells in Susac syndrome. One entry per CDR3 protein, called by TCRdb with MiXCR from the immunoSEQ multiplex PCR reads. The sample yields approximately 120,000 distinct CDR3 sequences, around 96% seen once. Sequencing was carried out using CD4+ T cells from PBMCs. These receptors all stem from a human donor in good health. Both conserved end residues are part of each CDR3. A D gene is named only where the DNA matches it firmly. Clone size is given for some rows only: seen once, a few or many times, or a class if the clone is expanded.

CDR3 protein	CDR3 DNA	D gene	J gene	V gene	clone size	CDR3 length
CSATDSLTENIQYF	TGCAGTGCTACGGACTCCCTGACGGAAAACATTCAGTACTTC	NA	TRBJ2-4	TRBV20-1	NA	14
CASSFQGSEQYF	TGTGCCAGCAGCTTCCAGGGAAGCGAGCAGTACTTC	NA	TRBJ2-7	TRBV7-2	NA	12
CASRNSGISDEQYF	TGTGCCAGCAGAAATAGCGGGATCTCGGACGAGCAGTACTTC	TRBD2	TRBJ2-7	TRBV6-2/TRBV6-3	NA	14
CASRHRETEAFF	TGTGCCAGCAGGCACAGGGAGACTGAAGCTTTCTTT	NA	TRBJ1-1	TRBV3-1	NA	12
CASSQDRGLAVSTDTQYF	TGCGCCAGCAGCCAAGATCGGGGGCTAGCGGTGAGCACAGATACGCAGTATTTT	NA	TRBJ2-3	TRBV4-3	NA	18
CATSRDRAGAYEQYF	TGTGCCACCAGCAGAGATCGCGCAGGCGCCTACGAGCAGTACTTC	NA	TRBJ2-7	TRBV15	NA	15
CSAYRALGNTIYF	TGCAGTGCGTACCGGGCCCTCGGAAACACCATATATTTT	NA	TRBJ1-3	TRBV20-1	NA	13
CSVVLAPTSGRTPSTGELFF	TGCAGCGTTGTCCTGGCGCCGACTAGCGGGAGAACCCCGAGCACCGGGGAGCTGTTTTTT	TRBD2	TRBJ2-2	TRBV29-1	once	20
CASSYSSVAGREEQFF	TGTGCCAGCAGCTATTCGAGTGTAGCGGGAAGGGAGGAGCAGTTCTTC	TRBD2	TRBJ2-1	TRBV11-2	NA	16
CAWSVDDSNQPQHF	TGTGCCTGGAGTGTGGACGATAGCAATCAGCCCCAGCATTTT	NA	TRBJ1-5	TRBV30	NA	14
CASSPRWENTEAFF	TGTGCCAGCTCCCCCCGGTGGGAGAACACTGAAGCTTTCTTT	NA	TRBJ1-1	TRBV6-2/TRBV6-3	NA	14
CASSLSTGDGGELFF	TGCGCCAGCAGCCTTTCGACAGGGGATGGCGGGGAGCTGTTTTTT	TRBD1	TRBJ2-2	TRBV4-3	NA	15
CASRRDRRSYEQYF	TGTGCCAGCAGACGGGACAGGCGTTCCTACGAGCAGTACTTC	TRBD1	TRBJ2-7	TRBV7-8	NA	14
CASSLGSGAYEQYF	TGTGCCAGCAGCTTAGGTAGCGGAGCCTACGAGCAGTACTTC	NA	TRBJ2-7	TRBV11-2	NA	14
CASSLSDRRTEAFF	TGTGCCAGCAGCTTATCGGATCGGAGAACTGAAGCTTTCTTT	NA	TRBJ1-1	TRBV7-9	NA	14
CSSWENTEAFF	TGCAGCTCCTGGGAGAACACTGAAGCTTTCTTT	NA	TRBJ1-1	TRBV29-1	NA	11
CASSTRTSGSHEQYF	TGTGCCAGCAGTACCCGGACTAGCGGGAGCCACGAGCAGTACTTC	TRBD2	TRBJ2-7	TRBV2	NA	15
CASSQDLGGSGSYNSPLHF	TGCGCCAGCAGCCAAGATCTTGGGGGATCGGGCTCCTATAATTCACCCCTCCACTTT	NA	TRBJ1-6	TRBV4-3	NA	19
CASSRTGGIDTQYF	TGTGCCAGCAGCCGTACAGGGGGAATAGATACGCAGTATTTT	TRBD1	TRBJ2-3	TRBV7-9	NA	14
CASTTSTDTQYF	TGTGCCAGCACGACTAGCACAGATACGCAGTATTTT	NA	TRBJ2-3	TRBV2	NA	12
CASSGAFRGGELFF	TGTGCCAGCAGTGGGGCTTTCAGAGGCGGGGAGCTGTTTTTT	NA	TRBJ2-2	TRBV2	NA	14
CSARGTYTDTQYF	TGCAGTGCTAGAGGGACTTACACAGATACGCAGTATTTT	NA	TRBJ2-3	TRBV20-1	NA	13
CASRWTSGRSEETQYF	TGTGCCAGTAGATGGACTAGCGGGAGGTCTGAAGAGACCCAGTACTTC	TRBD2	TRBJ2-5	TRBV19	once	16
CASSFLGQGRTFF	TGTGCCAGCAGTTTCCTTGGACAGGGGCGAACCTTCTTT	TRBD1	TRBJ1-1	TRBV7-9	NA	13
CAISEPEGTRNTGELFF	TGTGCCATCAGTGAGCCGGAAGGGACTCGGAACACCGGGGAGCTGTTTTTT	NA	TRBJ2-2	TRBV10-3	once	17
CASSESGSGKNIQYF	TGTGCCAGCAGTGAAAGCGGGAGCGGCAAAAACATTCAGTACTTC	TRBD2	TRBJ2-4	TRBV12-3/TRBV12-4	NA	15
CSDLRVDYGYTF	TGCAGCGATCTCAGGGTAGACTATGGCTACACCTTC	NA	TRBJ1-2	TRBV29-1	NA	12
CASSIEDGDPYEQYF	TGTGCCAGTAGTATAGAGGATGGGGACCCGTACGAGCAGTACTTC	NA	TRBJ2-7	TRBV19	once	15
CASSRGREQFF	TGTGCCAGCAGCCGCGGACGAGAGCAGTTCTTC	NA	TRBJ2-1	TRBV2	NA	11
CASSESAGLAGREQFF	TGTGCCAGCAGTGAATCCGCGGGACTAGCGGGAAGAGAGCAGTTCTTC	TRBD2	TRBJ2-1	TRBV25-1	NA	16
CASRAGTGSSSYEQYF	TGTGCCAGCAGAGCCGGGACTGGCTCTAGCTCCTACGAGCAGTACTTC	NA	TRBJ2-7	TRBV6-2/TRBV6-3	NA	16
CASSLVGAGELFF	TGTGCCAGCAGCTTAGTTGGGGCCGGGGAGCTGTTTTTT	NA	TRBJ2-2	TRBV7-2	few	13
CSVGGRNQPQHF	TGCAGCGTTGGCGGGCGCAATCAGCCCCAGCATTTT	NA	TRBJ1-5	TRBV29-1	NA	12
CSAGPSYEQYF	TGCAGTGCCGGCCCTTCCTACGAGCAGTACTTC	NA	TRBJ2-7	TRBV20-1	NA	11
CASSPQPLGEQYF	TGTGCCAGTAGTCCTCAGCCCCTTGGCGAGCAGTACTTC	NA	TRBJ2-7	TRBV19	NA	13
CASGLGRLGVRSYNEQFF	TGTGCTAGTGGTTTAGGCCGGCTAGGGGTTCGCTCCTACAATGAGCAGTTCTTC	NA	TRBJ2-1	TRBV12-5	NA	18
CASSPSPGFMFF	TGCGCCAGCAGTCCCTCGCCCGGGTTTATGTTCTTC	NA	TRBJ2-1	TRBV5-1	NA	12
CASSLFSSGTGELFF	TGTGCCAGCAGTTTATTCTCGTCTGGCACCGGGGAGCTGTTTTTT	NA	TRBJ2-2	TRBV12-3/TRBV12-4	NA	15
CASRLTGESSNEQFF	TGCGCCAGCAGACTAACAGGGGAATCTAGTAATGAGCAGTTCTTC	TRBD1	TRBJ2-1	TRBV5-1	NA	15
CASSLDVQPNSPLHF	TGTGCCAGCAGCTTGGATGTACAGCCTAATTCACCCCTCCACTTT	NA	TRBJ1-6	TRBV5-4	NA	15
CASTHSGQLPYEQYF	TGTGCCAGCACCCATTCGGGACAGTTGCCCTACGAGCAGTACTTC	TRBD1	TRBJ2-7	TRBV12-3/TRBV12-4	NA	15
CASSSRLGGYEQYF	TGTGCCAGCAGCTCCCGACTAGGTGGATACGAGCAGTACTTC	NA	TRBJ2-7	TRBV5-4	once	14
CSVEGGFSGNTIYF	TGCAGCGTCGAGGGGGGGTTCTCTGGAAACACCATATATTTT	NA	TRBJ1-3	TRBV29-1	NA	14
CRAERGTDTQYF	TGCAGGGCTGAACGGGGTACAGATACGCAGTATTTT	NA	TRBJ2-3	TRBV20-1	NA	12
CASSGPYPLTGVSNEQYF	TGTGCCAGCAGTGGGCCGTATCCTTTGACAGGGGTCAGCAACGAGCAGTACTTC	TRBD1	TRBJ2-7	TRBV25-1	NA	18